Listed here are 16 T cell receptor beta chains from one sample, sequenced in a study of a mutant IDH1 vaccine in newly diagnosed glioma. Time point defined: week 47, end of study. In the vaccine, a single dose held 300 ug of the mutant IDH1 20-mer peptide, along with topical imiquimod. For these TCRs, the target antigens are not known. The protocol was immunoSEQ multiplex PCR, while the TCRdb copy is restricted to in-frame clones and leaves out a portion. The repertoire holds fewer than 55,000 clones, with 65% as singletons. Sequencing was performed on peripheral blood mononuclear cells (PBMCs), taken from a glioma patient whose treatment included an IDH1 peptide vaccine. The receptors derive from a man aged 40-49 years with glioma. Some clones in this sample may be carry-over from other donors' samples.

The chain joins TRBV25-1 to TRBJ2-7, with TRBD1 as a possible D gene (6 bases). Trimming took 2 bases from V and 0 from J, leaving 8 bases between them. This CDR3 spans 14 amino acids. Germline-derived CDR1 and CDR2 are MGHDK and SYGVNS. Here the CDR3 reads CASSEQGFSYEQYF. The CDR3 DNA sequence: TGTGCCAGCAGTGAACAGGGGTTCTCCTACGAGCAGTACTTC.

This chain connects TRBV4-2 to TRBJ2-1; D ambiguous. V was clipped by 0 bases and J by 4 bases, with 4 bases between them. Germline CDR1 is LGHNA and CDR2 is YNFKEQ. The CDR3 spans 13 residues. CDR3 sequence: CASSQDQYNEQFF. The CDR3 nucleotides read TGTGCCAGCAGCCAAGATCAGTACAATGAGCAGTTCTTC.

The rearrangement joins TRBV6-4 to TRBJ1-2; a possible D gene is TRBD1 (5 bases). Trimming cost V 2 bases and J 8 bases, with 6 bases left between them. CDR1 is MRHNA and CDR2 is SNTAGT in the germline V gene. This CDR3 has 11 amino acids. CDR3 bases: TGTGCCAGCAGTGACGGGGACGGCTACACCTTC. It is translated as CASSDGDGYTF.

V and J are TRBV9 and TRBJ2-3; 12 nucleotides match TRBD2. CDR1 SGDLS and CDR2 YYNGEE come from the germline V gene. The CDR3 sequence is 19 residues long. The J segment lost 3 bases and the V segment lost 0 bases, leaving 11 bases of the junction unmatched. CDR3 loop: CASSVAPFSSGGATDTQYF. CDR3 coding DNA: TGTGCCAGCAGCGTAGCCCCTTTCTCTAGCGGGGGGGCAACAGATACGCAGTATTTT.

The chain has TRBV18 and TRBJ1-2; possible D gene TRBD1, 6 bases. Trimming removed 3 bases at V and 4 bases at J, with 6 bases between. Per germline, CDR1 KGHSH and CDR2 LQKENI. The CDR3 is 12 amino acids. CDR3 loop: CASSPDSYGYTF. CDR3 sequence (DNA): TGTGCCAGCTCACCGGACAGCTATGGCTACACCTTC.

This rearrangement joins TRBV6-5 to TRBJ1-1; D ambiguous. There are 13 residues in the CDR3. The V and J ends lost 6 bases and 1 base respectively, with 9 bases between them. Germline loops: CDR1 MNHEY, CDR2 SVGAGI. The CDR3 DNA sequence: TGTGCCAGCAGCCTGATGGGGAACACTGAAGCTTTCTTT. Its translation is CASSLMGNTEAFF.

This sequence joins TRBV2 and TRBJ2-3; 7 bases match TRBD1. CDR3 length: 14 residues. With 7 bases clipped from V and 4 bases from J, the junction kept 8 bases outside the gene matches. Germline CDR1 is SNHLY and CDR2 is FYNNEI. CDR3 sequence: CASTKGAAADTQYF. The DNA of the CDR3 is TGTGCCAGCACCAAGGGGGCAGCAGCAGATACGCAGTATTTT.

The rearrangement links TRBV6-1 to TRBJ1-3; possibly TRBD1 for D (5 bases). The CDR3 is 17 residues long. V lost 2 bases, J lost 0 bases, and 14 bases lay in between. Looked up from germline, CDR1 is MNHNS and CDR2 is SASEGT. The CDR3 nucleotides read TGTGCCAGCAGTGAAATTCGAGGCGGACACTCTGGAAACACCATATATTTT. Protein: CASSEIRGGHSGNTIYF.

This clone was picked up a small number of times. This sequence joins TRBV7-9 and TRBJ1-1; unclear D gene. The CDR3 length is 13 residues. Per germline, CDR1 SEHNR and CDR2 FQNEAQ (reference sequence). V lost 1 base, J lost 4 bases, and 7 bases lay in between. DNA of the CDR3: TGTGCCAGCAGCTTAGACAGCCTCACTGAAGCTTTCTTT. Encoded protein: CASSLDSLTEAFF.

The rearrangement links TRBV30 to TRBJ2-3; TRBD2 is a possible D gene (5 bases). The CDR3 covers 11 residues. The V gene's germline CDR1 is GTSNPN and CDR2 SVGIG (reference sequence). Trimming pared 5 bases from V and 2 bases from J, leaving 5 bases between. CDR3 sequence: CAWGLTDTQYF. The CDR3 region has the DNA TGTGCCTGGGGACTCACAGATACGCAGTATTTT.

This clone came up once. DNA for the CDR3: TGTGCCAGCAGCTCACTACCGGACCCCGCTACTAGCGGGGGGTACAATGAGCAGTTCTTC. This codes for CASSSLPDPATSGGYNEQFF. This chain connects TRBV13 to TRBJ2-1, with 12 bases that match TRBD2. Per the germline V gene, CDR1 is PRHDT and CDR2 is FYEKMQ (reference sequence). The V gene end was trimmed by 4 bases and the J gene end by 4 bases; junction bases not matched to a gene: 17. This CDR3 is 20 amino acids long.

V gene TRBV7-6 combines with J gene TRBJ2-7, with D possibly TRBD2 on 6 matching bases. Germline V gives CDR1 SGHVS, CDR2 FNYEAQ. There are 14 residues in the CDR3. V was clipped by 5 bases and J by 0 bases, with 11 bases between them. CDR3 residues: CASSAGLNSYEQYF. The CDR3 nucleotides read TGTGCCAGCAGCGCGGGACTCAACTCCTACGAGCAGTACTTC.

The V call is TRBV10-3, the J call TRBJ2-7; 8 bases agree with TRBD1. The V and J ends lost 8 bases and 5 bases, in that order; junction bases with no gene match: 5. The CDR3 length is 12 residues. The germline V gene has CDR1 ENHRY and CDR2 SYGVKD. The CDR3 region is CAIGGQGNEQYF. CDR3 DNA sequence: TGTGCCATCGGCGGACAGGGAAACGAGCAGTACTTC.

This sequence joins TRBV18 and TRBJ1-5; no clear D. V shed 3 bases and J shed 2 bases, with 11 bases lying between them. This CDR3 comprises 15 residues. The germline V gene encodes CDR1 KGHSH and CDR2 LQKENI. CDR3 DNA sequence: TGTGCCAGCTCACCTGTGGCCCCGGGCAATCAGCCCCAGCATTTT. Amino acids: CASSPVAPGNQPQHF.

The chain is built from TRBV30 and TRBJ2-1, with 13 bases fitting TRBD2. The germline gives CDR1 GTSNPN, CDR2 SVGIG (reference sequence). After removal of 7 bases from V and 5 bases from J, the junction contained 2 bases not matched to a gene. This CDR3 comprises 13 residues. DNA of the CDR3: TGTGCCTTACTAGCGGGGGGGAACAATGAGCAGTTCTTC. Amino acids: CALLAGGNNEQFF. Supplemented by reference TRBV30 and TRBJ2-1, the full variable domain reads SQTIHQWPATLVQPVGSPLSLECTVEGTSNPNLYWYRQAAGRGLQLLFYSVGIGQISSEVPQNLSASRPQDRQFILSSKKLLLSDSGFYLCALLAGGNNEQFFGPGTRLTVL.

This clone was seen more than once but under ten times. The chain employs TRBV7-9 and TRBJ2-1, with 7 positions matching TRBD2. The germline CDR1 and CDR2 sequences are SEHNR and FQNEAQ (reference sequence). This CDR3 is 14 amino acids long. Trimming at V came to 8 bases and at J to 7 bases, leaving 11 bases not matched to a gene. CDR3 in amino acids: CASEGLAVGNEQFF. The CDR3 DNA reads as TGTGCCAGCGAGGGGCTAGCGGTTGGGAATGAGCAGTTCTTC. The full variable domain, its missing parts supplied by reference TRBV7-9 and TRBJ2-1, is DTGVSQNPRHKITKRGQNVTFRCDPISEHNRLYWYRQTLGQGPEFLTYFQNEAQLEKSRLLSDRFSAERPKGSFSTLEIQRTEQGDSAMYLCASEGLAVGNEQFFGPGTRLTVL.